This T cell receptor (beta chain) was identified during a study of T cell responses to AZD1222 COVID-19 vaccine. This clone was counted between two and nine times. The data were produced by immunoSEQ multiplex PCR, yet TCRdb's version contains in-frame clones alone and is incomplete. This table holds roughly 110,000 clones, approximately 84% found once. In germline, CDR1 is SEHNR, CDR2 FQNEAQ (reference sequence). The CDR3 has 14 residues. Trimming left V 4 bases short and J 3 bases short, with 12 bases between. This sequence originates from an adult in good health. The rearrangement uses TRBV7-9 and TRBJ1-2; no clear D. The sequences come from peripheral blood, collected on day 0 of AZD1222 vaccination. The CDR3 sequence: CASSYVGGDYGYTF. CDR3 sequence (DNA): TGTGCCAGCAGCTACGTCGGTGGGGACTATGGCTACACCTTC.